One sample yielded the 14 T cell receptor beta chains listed below, sequenced in a study of a mutant IDH1 vaccine in newly diagnosed glioma. Described time point: week 35, safety follow-up. Vaccination comprised doses that each held 300 ug of mutant IDH1 20-mer peptide, plus topical imiquimod. Method: immunoSEQ multiplex PCR; TCRdb's copy keeps in-frame clones and lacks some. Of about 32,000 clones in the sample, roughly four fifths are singletons; the top ten hold around 6.9%. Their antigen targets remain unknown. The sample was PBMCs, taken from a glioma patient whose treatment included an IDH1 peptide vaccine. The receptors were gathered from a woman under 30 with glioma.

V usage is TRBV5-1 and J usage is TRBJ1-1; a weak D match, TRBD1 (6 bases). Trimming took 5 bases from V and 4 from J, leaving 15 bases between them. The CDR3 runs to 14 residues. Looked up from germline, CDR1 is SGHRS and CDR2 is YFSETQ. The CDR3: CASSTLGGLTEAFF. The CDR3, as DNA: TGCGCCAGCAGTACCCTTGGGGGGCTCACTGAAGCTTTCTTT.

The rearrangement uses TRBV13 and TRBJ2-7; no firm D call. CDR1 PRHDT and CDR2 FYEKMQ come from the germline V gene (reference sequence). This CDR3 has 11 amino acids. The ends were cut back, 0 bases at V and 4 bases at J, with 1 base in the middle. Here the CDR3 DNA reads TGTGCCAGCAGCTTAGGGTACGAGCAGTACTTC. Its translation is CASSLGYEQYF.

V and J are TRBV29-1 and TRBJ2-7, with TRBD1 identical over 10 bases. Germline trimming cut 5 bases from V and 1 base from J; bases unmatched to any gene: 8. The CDR3 is 15 residues long. Per the germline V gene, CDR1 is SQVTM and CDR2 is ANQGSEA. The CDR3 here is CSVRAWGQGSYEQYF. Written as DNA, the CDR3 is TGCAGCGTTCGCGCGTGGGGACAGGGGTCCTACGAGCAGTACTTC.

This rearrangement joins TRBV5-4 to TRBJ2-1; no reliable D call. V lost 0 bases and J 0 bases, leaving 7 bases between the germline ends. Germline CDR1 is SGHNT and CDR2 is YYREEE (reference sequence). The CDR3 loop spans 15 amino acids. The CDR3 here is CASSLGGSSYNEQFF. CDR3 DNA sequence: TGTGCCAGCAGCTTGGGAGGAAGCTCCTACAATGAGCAGTTCTTC.

The V and J genes are TRBV30 and TRBJ2-3, with 12 bases aligning to TRBD2. The CDR3 covers 16 residues. V shed 0 bases, J shed 4 bases, and the junction held 5 bases outside the gene matches. Germline lookup yields CDR1 GTSNPN and CDR2 SVGIG (reference sequence). The CDR3 DNA sequence: TGTGCCTGGAGTGTAGCTAGCGGGGGGGCGTCAGATACGCAGTATTTT. The encoded protein is CAWSVASGGASDTQYF.

The chain carries TRBV10-3 and TRBJ2-2; a possible D gene is TRBD2 (5 bases). The germline V gene has CDR1 ENHRY and CDR2 SYGVKD. This CDR3 has 14 amino acids. V lost 10 bases and J 2 bases, leaving 14 bases between the germline ends. CDR3 nucleotides: TGTGCCACCTTTGGACTTCTAAACACCGGGGAGCTGTTTTTT. It specifies CATFGLLNTGELFF.

The chain links TRBV4-3 to TRBJ2-3; D perhaps matches TRBD2 (5 bases). The CDR3 covers 15 residues. The germline V gene encodes CDR1 LGHNA and CDR2 YSLEER. Trimming took off 6 bases at V and 2 bases at J, with 15 bases between the two ends. CDR3 region: CASSQRKVFTDTQYF. In DNA form, the CDR3 reads TGCGCCAGCAGTCAGCGGAAGGTATTCACAGATACGCAGTATTTT.

This clone was found once. V and J are TRBV6-5 and TRBJ2-2; D is possibly TRBD2 (5 bases). The CDR3 has 16 residues. The germline V gene encodes CDR1 MNHEY and CDR2 SVGAGI. V lost 2 bases and J 1 base, leaving 11 bases between the germline ends. CDR3 loop: CASSYLDGKNTGELFF. The CDR3 DNA reads as TGTGCCAGCAGTTACCTAGACGGGAAGAACACCGGGGAGCTGTTTTTT.

The chain joins TRBV7-9 to TRBJ1-1; the D is unclear. This CDR3 spans 15 amino acids. The V end was cut by 1 base, the J end by 1 base, with 10 bases between. From germline, CDR1 is SEHNR and CDR2 FQNEAQ (reference sequence). CDR3 nucleotide sequence: TGTGCCAGCAGCTTAGTCTTCGCAGAGAACACTGAAGCTTTCTTT. Amino acid sequence: CASSLVFAENTEAFF.

The rearrangement uses TRBV19 and TRBJ2-3; D call uncertain. The CDR3 contains 15 residues. Between the trimmed V and J ends, which lost 1 base and 1 base, there was a span of 9 bases. CDR1 and CDR2 from the germline V gene are LNHDA and SQIVND (reference sequence). The CDR3: CASSIAAGRTDTQYF. CDR3 in DNA: TGTGCCAGTAGTATAGCCGCAGGCCGCACAGATACGCAGTATTTT.

This chain links TRBV5-1 with TRBJ2-2; D might be TRBD1 (6 bases). CDR1 and CDR2 from the germline V gene are SGHRS and YFSETQ. This CDR3 is 14 amino acids long. V was clipped by 7 bases and J by 4 bases, with 14 bases between them. CDR3 sequence reads: CASVQGVGTGELFF. CDR3 sequence (DNA): TGCGCCAGCGTACAGGGTGTCGGCACCGGGGAGCTGTTTTTT.

This clone was found once. V and J are TRBV7-6 and TRBJ2-2, with D perhaps matching TRBD2 (6 bases). V was pared by 3 bases and J by 3 bases, with 11 bases between. CDR1 and CDR2 from the germline V gene are SGHVS and FNYEAQ. This CDR3 spans 15 amino acids. CDR3 nucleotides: TGTGCCAGCAGCTTGAGGAGGGCGGACACCGGGGAGCTGTTTTTT. It yields the protein CASSLRRADTGELFF.

This clone was found once. The chain carries TRBV11-3 and TRBJ2-7; TRBD1 matches 9 bases. Germline trimming cut 5 bases from V and 2 bases from J; bases unmatched to any gene: 4. The germline V gene has CDR1 SGHNT and CDR2 YENEEA. The CDR3 has 14 residues. The CDR3 DNA sequence: TGTGCCAGCAGCCAAGGGACAGGGCCCTACGAGCAGTACTTC. Translating it yields CASSQGTGPYEQYF.

By sample share, this clone is medium-sized. This chain connects TRBV5-1 to TRBJ1-1, with 8 nucleotides matching TRBD1. Trimming removed 0 bases from V and 0 bases from J; junction bases left unmatched: 7. There are 17 residues in the CDR3. Germline assignment: CDR1 SGHRS and CDR2 YFSETQ. The CDR3 DNA is TGCGCCAGCAGCTTGGAGGTGCCAGGGGGCTTGAACACTGAAGCTTTCTTT. This translates into CASSLEVPGGLNTEAFF.